What follows are 20 T cell receptor beta chains derived from one specimen sequenced in a study of T-cell memory formation after mild COVID-19. MiXCR was run by TCRdb on the 5' RACE reads, yielding one entry per CDR3 protein. Among hundreds of thousands of distinct CDR3 sequences listed, approximately 15% were seen once. The specimen sequenced was PBMCs or a T cell subset sorted from them (not recorded which). The receptors derive from a man between 18 and 29 years old who had mild COVID-19 (a few samples of this study predate the infection). Cell type and time point are not known.

This clonotype appeared a few times. The chain uses TRBV10-3 and TRBJ1-2; a weak D match, TRBD1 (5 bases). The CDR3 is 14 amino acids. Germline V gene lookup returns CDR1 ENHRY and CDR2 SYGVKD. V dropped 4 bases and J dropped 5 bases, with 14 bases sitting between them. The CDR3 DNA is TGTGCCATCAGTGCTGGCAGGTGGGGGTATGGCTACACCTTC. It translates to CAISAGRWGYGYTF.

A few counts support this clonotype. The CDR3 loop reads CASSYEQGSTYGYTF. CDR3 in DNA: TGTGCCAGCAGTTACGAACAGGGCTCCACCTATGGCTACACCTTC. The chain carries TRBV6-6 and TRBJ1-2; tentative D call: TRBD1 (6 bases). Germline CDR1 MNHNY, CDR2 SVGAGI (reference sequence). Between the trimmed V and J ends, which lost 2 bases and 4 bases, there was a span of 14 bases. The CDR3 is 15 amino acids.

The V and J genes are TRBV9 and TRBJ2-2, with 7 bases identical to TRBD2. The J segment lost 6 bases and the V segment lost 0 bases, leaving 5 bases of the junction unmatched. The CDR3 is made up of 15 amino acids. CDR1 is SGDLS, CDR2 YYNGEE, per germline. CDR3 nucleotide sequence: TGTGCCAGCAGCGTAGCCGGGGCGGGGGCCGGGGAGCTGTTTTTT. Amino acids: CASSVAGAGAGELFF. Full variable domain (rest looked up from reference TRBV9 and TRBJ2-2): DSGVTQTPKHLITATGQRVTLRCSPRSGDLSVYWYQQSLDQGLQFLIQYYNGEERAKGNILERFSAQQFPDLHSELNLSSLELGDSALYFCASSVAGAGAGELFFGEGSRLTVL.

The V gene is TRBV11-2, the J gene TRBJ2-1, with D possibly matching TRBD1 (6 bases). Trimming removed 3 bases from V and 7 bases from J, with 19 bases in between. Germline values: CDR1 SGHAT, CDR2 FQNNGV. This CDR3 spans 16 amino acids. The CDR3: CASSFIRDRTSNEQFF. DNA of the CDR3: TGTGCCAGCAGCTTTATACGCGACAGGACTTCGAATGAGCAGTTCTTC.

This clonotype was seen a handful of times. The genes are TRBV24-1 and TRBJ2-1, with D unclear. The CDR3 covers 14 residues. The germline V and J ends were trimmed by 3 bases and 6 bases, with 11 bases remaining between them. Germline lookup yields CDR1 KGHDR and CDR2 SFDVKD. This CDR3 reads CATSDAARANEQFF. The CDR3 DNA reads TGTGCCACCAGTGATGCGGCTAGGGCCAATGAGCAGTTCTTC.

The CDR3 DNA reads as TGCGCCAGCAGCTGGGTGGTCGGAGACGAGCAGTACTTC. The encoded protein is CASSWVVGDEQYF. The V call is TRBV5-1, the J call TRBJ2-7; D remains unclear. Germline-derived CDR1 and CDR2 are SGHRS and YFSETQ. The V end lost 3 bases, the J end lost 5 bases, and 12 bases lay between the germline ends. The CDR3 extends over 13 amino acids.

CDR3: CASSQDQNVGRELFF. CDR3 bases: TGCGCCAGCAGCCAAGATCAAAACGTGGGCCGGGAGCTGTTTTTT. The chain carries TRBV4-3 and TRBJ2-2; D remains ambiguous. The CDR3 covers 15 residues. Trimming removed 0 bases from V and 9 bases from J, with 14 bases in between. CDR1 is LGHNA and CDR2 is YSLEER in the germline V gene.

The rearrangement uses TRBV24-1 and TRBJ2-2, with D possibly matching TRBD2 (6 bases). CDR3 length equals 15 residues. The ends were cut back, 8 bases at V and 1 base at J, with 13 bases in the middle. CDR1 and CDR2 (germline): KGHDR, SFDVKD. The DNA of the CDR3 is TGTGCCACCACAAGGACGGGGGTGAACACCGGGGAGCTGTTTTTT. It specifies CATTRTGVNTGELFF.

This clonotype has just a few counts. The V call is TRBV15, the J call TRBJ1-2; 7 nucleotides align to TRBD1. Germline V lookup: CDR1 LNHNV, CDR2 YYDKDF (reference sequence). This CDR3 is 14 amino acids long. The V and J ends lost 0 bases and 6 bases, in that order; junction bases with no gene match: 4. The CDR3 region is CATSREKTGDGYTF. The DNA for the CDR3 is TGTGCCACCAGCAGAGAGAAAACAGGGGATGGCTACACCTTC.

This clonotype was seen a handful of times. This chain joins TRBV18 and TRBJ2-1; D call uncertain. Germline CDR1 KGHSH, CDR2 LQKENI. The CDR3 is 13 amino acids. V gave up 0 bases and J gave up 7 bases, with 7 bases separating them. CDR3 nucleotide sequence: TGTGCCAGCTCACCACCGGGTTGGAATGAGCAGTTCTTC. This translates into CASSPPGWNEQFF.

The chain joins TRBV4-1 to TRBJ2-7, with 8 nucleotides matching TRBD1. CDR3 length: 15 residues. Germline trimming cut 0 bases from V and 4 bases from J; bases unmatched to any gene: 5. Germline lookup yields CDR1 MGHRA and CDR2 YSYEKL. For the CDR3, the DNA is TGCGCCAGCAGCCAAGATAGGGGGACAGGATACGAGCAGTACGTC. It encodes CASSQDRGTGYEQYV.

This clonotype was counted between two and nine times. The chain carries TRBV6-4 and TRBJ2-7; 8 bases are a match to TRBD2. This CDR3 has 17 amino acids. The germline gives CDR1 MRHNA, CDR2 SNTAGT. Trimming took 7 bases from V and 0 from J; bases not matched to a gene: 14. The CDR3 sequence is CASKAGGQPMVSYEQYV. CDR3 DNA: TGTGCCAGCAAGGCGGGGGGACAACCCATGGTCTCCTACGAGCAGTACGTC.

This clonotype showed up just a few times. This chain joins TRBV5-4 and TRBJ2-4; D not certain. CDR1 and CDR2 from the germline V gene are SGHNT and YYREEE (reference sequence). V shed 2 bases and J shed 7 bases, with 7 bases lying between them. The CDR3 is 12 amino acids. The DNA for the CDR3 is TGTGCCAGCAGCTTAAGTGACAACATTCAGTACTTC. The encoded protein is CASSLSDNIQYF.

The V and J genes are TRBV4-1 and TRBJ2-2; TRBD1 matches 12 bases. CDR3 size: 18 residues. From germline, CDR1 is MGHRA and CDR2 YSYEKL. J was trimmed by 4 bases and V by 4 bases; bases with no gene match: 10. CDR3 nucleotides: TGCGCCAGCAGCCTGTTGACCGGGACAGGGGGCTTCACCGGGGAGCTGTTTTTT. Translated, it gives CASSLLTGTGGFTGELFF.

The chain is built from TRBV7-2 and TRBJ2-1; D is undetermined. The CDR3 spans 16 residues. Trimming stripped 3 bases from V and 0 bases from J, with 12 bases between. CDR1 is SGHTA, CDR2 FQGNSA, per germline. This CDR3 is CASSFRSSSSYNEQFF. DNA for the CDR3: TGTGCCAGCAGCTTTCGATCCTCGAGCTCCTACAATGAGCAGTTCTTC.

This clonotype was recorded a few times. The V call is TRBV5-1, the J call TRBJ1-3; 7 bases are a match to TRBD1. The CDR3 spans 16 residues. Germline values: CDR1 SGHRS, CDR2 YFSETQ. J lost 0 bases, V lost 4 bases, and 7 bases had no gene match. The CDR3, as DNA: TGCGCCAGCAGCGGCGGGACAGCTAACTCTGGAAACACCATATATTTT. Protein: CASSGGTANSGNTIYF.

This clonotype showed up just a few times. The chain uses TRBV4-3 and TRBJ2-1, with 8 positions matching TRBD1. This CDR3 spans 15 amino acids. V shed 4 bases, J shed 4 bases, and the junction held 6 bases outside the gene matches. The germline V gene has CDR1 LGHNA and CDR2 YSLEER. DNA for the CDR3: TGCGCCAGCAGCCCCCGGGACAGGTATTACAATGAGCAGTTCTTC. It encodes CASSPRDRYYNEQFF.

This clonotype has a handful of counts. Here the CDR3 reads CASSRLGQYNEKLFF. The CDR3 DNA reads TGTGCCAGCAGCCGACTAGGGCAGTATAATGAAAAACTGTTTTTT. This sequence joins TRBV14 and TRBJ1-4; no reliable D call. V lost 4 bases to trimming and J lost 4 bases, with 13 bases between them. Per germline, CDR1 SGHDN and CDR2 FVKESK. This CDR3 has 15 amino acids. The entire variable domain, with the rest obtained from reference TRBV14 and TRBJ1-4, is as follows: EAGVTQFPSHSVIEKGQTVTLRCDPISGHDNLYWYRRVMGKEIKFLLHFVKESKQDESGMPNNRFLAERTGGTYSTLKVQPAELEDSGVYFCASSRLGQYNEKLFFGSGTQLSVL.

This clonotype was seen only a few times. The gene calls are TRBV28 and TRBJ1-2; perhaps TRBD1 as D (5 bases). CDR3 size: 14 residues. Deletions cut 3 bases from V and 3 bases from J, with 11 bases between. Germline assignment: CDR1 MDHEN and CDR2 SYDVKM. CDR3 in amino acids: CASSLVGVDYGYTF. CDR3 in DNA: TGTGCCAGCAGTTTGGTAGGGGTCGACTATGGCTACACCTTC.

The chain links TRBV7-2 to TRBJ1-4, with D perhaps TRBD1 (6 bases). Germline values: CDR1 SGHTA, CDR2 FQGNSA. The CDR3 loop spans 16 amino acids. V gave up 5 bases and J gave up 2 bases, with 15 bases separating them. The CDR3 spells CASSPAWGLTNEKLFF. CDR3 coding DNA: TGTGCCAGCAGCCCCGCGTGGGGGCTCACTAATGAAAAACTGTTTTTT. Using reference TRBV7-2 and TRBJ1-4 for the parts outside the CDR3, the full variable domain is GAGVSQSPSNKVTEKGKDVELRCDPISGHTALYWYRQSLGQGLEFLIYFQGNSAPDKSGLPSDRFSAERTGGSVSTLTIQRTQQEDSAVYLCASSPAWGLTNEKLFFGSGTQLSVL.